This paragraph reports one T cell receptor (beta chain). Its antigen is as yet unknown. This sample was included in a study of early stage breast cancer tumors. Study information: Most invasive tumors, twelve of 16, were ER+/PR+/HER2-. The ER+/PR+/HER2- tumors included 7 or 8 ductal and a handful of lobular carcinomas. Samples were sequenced at roughly 10-fold average coverage. General study points: Blood repertoires resembled normal breast more than tumor.

The CDR3 spans 16 residues. V lost 3 bases to trimming and J lost 0 bases, with 15 bases between them. Germline lookup yields CDR1 GTSNPN and CDR2 SVGIG (reference sequence). Some clones are missing from TCRdb's copy, which holds only in-frame ones; the method was immunoSEQ multiplex PCR. The sample consists of about 70,000 clones, around 80% of them appearing once. The sequence was collected from a person in their forties with breast cancer. The genes are TRBV30 and TRBJ1-3; no reliable D call. Input material: blood. This chain's CDR3 is CAWRNPNTASGNTIYF. CDR3 nucleotides: TGTGCCTGGAGGAATCCGAACACGGCCTCTGGAAACACCATATATTTT.